This T cell receptor (beta chain) emerged from a study of blood T cell repertoires in COVID-19. Germline loops: CDR1 MNHNY, CDR2 SVGAGI (reference sequence). The V end lost 6 bases, the J end lost 0 bases, and 11 bases lay between the germline ends. The CDR3 contains 15 residues. Measured with immunoSEQ multiplex PCR; TCRdb has only the in-frame clones, and not every one. The table includes 170,000 or so clones, around 84% detected once. The gene calls are TRBV6-6 and TRBJ2-2, with TRBD2 as a possible D gene (5 bases). This clonotype originated in a man aged 60-69 years with COVID-19, enrolled during active disease. Sequencing was performed on peripheral blood. Here the CDR3 DNA reads TGTGCCAGCAGGGGAGCGGACGCGAACACCGGGGAGCTGTTTTTT. The encoded protein is CASRGADANTGELFF.